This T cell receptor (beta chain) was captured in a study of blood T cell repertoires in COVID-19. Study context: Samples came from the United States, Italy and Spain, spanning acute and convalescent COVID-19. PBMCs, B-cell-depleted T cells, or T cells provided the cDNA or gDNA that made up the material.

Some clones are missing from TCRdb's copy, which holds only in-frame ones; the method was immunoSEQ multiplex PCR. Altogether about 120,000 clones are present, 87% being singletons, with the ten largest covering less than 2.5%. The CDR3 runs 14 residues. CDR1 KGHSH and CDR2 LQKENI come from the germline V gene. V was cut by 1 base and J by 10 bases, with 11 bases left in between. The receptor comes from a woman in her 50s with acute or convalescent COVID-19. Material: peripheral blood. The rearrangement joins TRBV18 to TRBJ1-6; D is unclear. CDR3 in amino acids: CASSPQSEESPLHF. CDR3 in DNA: TGTGCCAGCTCACCACAGTCCGAGGAGTCACCCCTCCACTTT.